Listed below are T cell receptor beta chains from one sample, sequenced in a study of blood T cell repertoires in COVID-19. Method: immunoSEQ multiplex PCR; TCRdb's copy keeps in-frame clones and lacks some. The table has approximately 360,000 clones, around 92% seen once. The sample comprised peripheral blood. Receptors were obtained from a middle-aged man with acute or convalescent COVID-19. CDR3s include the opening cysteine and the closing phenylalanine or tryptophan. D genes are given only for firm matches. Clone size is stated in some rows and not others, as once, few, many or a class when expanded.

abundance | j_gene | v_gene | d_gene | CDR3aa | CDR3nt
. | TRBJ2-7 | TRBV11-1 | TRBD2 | CASKLAGGSYEQYF | TGTGCCAGCAAGCTAGCGGGAGGTTCCTACGAGCAGTACTTC
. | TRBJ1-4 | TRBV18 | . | CASSPLTDAGEKLFF | TGTGCCAGCTCACCACTGACAGACGCGGGAGAAAAACTGTTTTTT
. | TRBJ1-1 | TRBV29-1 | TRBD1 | CSANRGSTEAFF | TGCAGCGCCAACAGGGGAAGCACTGAAGCTTTCTTT
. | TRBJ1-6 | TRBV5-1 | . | CASSSGTADNSPLHF | TGCGCCAGCAGCAGCGGGACGGCTGATAATTCACCCCTCCACTTT
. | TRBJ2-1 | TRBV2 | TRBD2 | CASSEHSGGAGNEQFF | TGTGCCAGCAGTGAACATAGCGGGGGGGCAGGCAATGAGCAGTTCTTC
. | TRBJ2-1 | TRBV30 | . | CAWSRDSYNEQFF | TGTGCCTGGAGCCGGGACTCGTACAATGAGCAGTTCTTC
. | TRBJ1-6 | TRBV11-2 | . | CASEQGFSYNSPLHF | TGTGCCAGCGAACAGGGTTTCTCCTATAATTCACCCCTCCACTTT
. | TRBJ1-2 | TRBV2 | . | CASSNSYGYTF | TGTGCCAGCAGTAACAGCTATGGCTACACCTTC
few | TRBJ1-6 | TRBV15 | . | CATSRVFGSNSPLHF | TGTGCCACCAGCAGAGTTTTCGGGTCTAATTCACCCCTCCACTTT
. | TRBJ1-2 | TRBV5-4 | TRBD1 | CASSPGGTANYGYTF | TGTGCCAGCAGCCCGGGGGGGACAGCTAACTATGGCTACACCTTC
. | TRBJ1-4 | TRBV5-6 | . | CASSSGDGNEKLFF | TGTGCCAGCAGCTCAGGGGACGGGAATGAAAAACTGTTTTTT
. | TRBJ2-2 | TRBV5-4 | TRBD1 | CAHNRGNTGELFF | TGTGCCCATAACAGGGGGAACACCGGGGAGCTGTTTTTT
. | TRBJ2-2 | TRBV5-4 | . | CASSLVDGVNTGELFF | TGTGCCAGCAGCTTGGTGGACGGGGTGAACACCGGGGAGCTGTTTTTT
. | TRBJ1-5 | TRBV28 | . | CASSLMGARNQPQHF | TGTGCCAGCAGTTTAATGGGGGCTCGAAATCAGCCCCAGCATTTT
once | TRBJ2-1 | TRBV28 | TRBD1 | CASSTPTGENVF | TGTGCCAGCAGTACCCCGACAGGGGAGAACGTCTTC